This TCR beta chain was identified in a study of blood T cell repertoires in COVID-19. Authors' data handling: Reference gene primer amplification gave nucleated cell count estimates. Sequenced by immunoSEQ multiplex PCR; TCRdb stores in-frame clones only, minus some. V, J and clone size reflect that table, while D and trimming were determined from the DNA. The sample records approximately 160,000 clones, approximately 85% being singletons. A note on this clone: Compared with germline, one end of the junction differs, possibly owing to a read error.

Per germline, CDR1 SSHAT and CDR2 FNYEAQ (reference sequence). This CDR3 has 15 amino acids. Material for sequencing was peripheral blood. The TCR was taken from a man in his fifties or sixties who had recovered from COVID-19. The chain is built from TRBV7-7 and TRBJ2-7; 11 positions agree with TRBD1. DNA of the CDR3: TGTGCTAGCAGCGCCGGGACAGGGGGGACCCACGAGCAGTACTTC. Protein product: CASSAGTGGTHEQYF.